The clone carrying this TCR beta chain came up many times. The data derive from a study of T cells in Graves' hyperthyroidism and ophthalmopathy. V lost 0 bases and J lost 1, with 10 bases in between. The germline V gene has CDR1 MNHEY and CDR2 SVGAGI. This CDR3 contains 15 residues. Regions amplified from RNA transcripts were the TCR beta CDR3 regions. Carried out on the TCR CDR3, a first-round RT-PCR used the HTBI primer set. TCRdb analysed the multiplex PCR reads with MiXCR anew, one entry per CDR3 protein. The sample yields roughly 300,000 distinct CDR3 sequences, 25% seen once. Source material for PBMCs was 9 to 10 ml fresh peripheral blood.

The chain uses TRBV6-5 and TRBJ2-7, with D perhaps TRBD1 (6 bases). This receptor was taken from a man in his forties with Graves' hyperthyroidism that later progressed to Graves' ophthalmopathy. The specimen sequenced was blood. The CDR3 DNA reads TGTGCCAGCAGTTACTCGGTACAGGGTTCCTACGAGCAGTACTTC. Its protein is CASSYSVQGSYEQYF.